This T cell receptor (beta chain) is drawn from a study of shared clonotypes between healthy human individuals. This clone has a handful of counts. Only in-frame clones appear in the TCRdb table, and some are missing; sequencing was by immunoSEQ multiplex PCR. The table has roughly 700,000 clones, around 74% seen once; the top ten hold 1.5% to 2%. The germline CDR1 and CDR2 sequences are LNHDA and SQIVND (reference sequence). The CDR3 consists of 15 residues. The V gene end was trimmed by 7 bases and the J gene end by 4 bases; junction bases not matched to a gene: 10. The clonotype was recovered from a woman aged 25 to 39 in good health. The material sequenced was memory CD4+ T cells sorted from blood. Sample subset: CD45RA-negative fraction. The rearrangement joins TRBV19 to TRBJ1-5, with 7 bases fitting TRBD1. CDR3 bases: TGTGCCAGTACCCCAACAGGGGATGGGAATCAGCCCCAGCATTTT. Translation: CASTPTGDGNQPQHF.